The T cell receptor (beta chain) described here comes from a study of blood T cell repertoires in COVID-19. Looking at the study overall: The United States, Italy and Spain supplied acute and convalescent COVID-19 samples. In each case, the material was cDNA or gDNA derived from T cells, B-cell-depleted T cells, or PBMCs.

There are 17 residues in the CDR3. Trimming at V came to 3 bases and at J to 3 bases, leaving 9 bases not matched to a gene. Germline assignment: CDR1 ENHRY and CDR2 SYGVKD. In the authors' workflow: It was from reference gene primer amplification that nucleated cell counts were estimated. The repertoire was sequenced with immunoSEQ multiplex PCR; TCRdb's copy has only in-frame clones and lacks some. Clone size and V and J calls were adopted from that table, with D and trimming inferred from the DNA. Of about 140,000 clones listed, 86% are singletons. This clonotype was obtained from a woman aged 55-70 years with acute or convalescent COVID-19. Sequenced input: peripheral blood. V is TRBV10-3 and J is TRBJ2-1, with 9 bases lining up with TRBD1. CDR3 loop: CAISEPRTGAIYNEQFF. CDR3 bases: TGTGCCATCAGTGAACCCCGGACAGGGGCTATCTACAATGAGCAGTTCTTC.